This T cell receptor (beta chain) came from a study of cytomegalovirus exposure and HLA in healthy donors. The V gene end was trimmed by 5 bases and the J gene end by 8 bases; junction bases not matched to a gene: 12. CDR1 SGHVS and CDR2 FQNEAQ come from the germline V gene. This CDR3 is 15 amino acids long. A remark on this clone: Its specificity is not known.

13 Jbeta primers and 60 Vbeta primers were used for the PCR. Here immunoSEQ multiplex PCR was the method, and the copy in TCRdb shows in-frame clones only, minus some. The table records about 150,000 clones, approximately 86% of them present only once. Study findings and constraints: Versus the approximately 700-donor mean, an Asian-associated ancestry cluster reportedly showed fewer N-insertions in a later analysis. Cytomegalovirus association was listed for about 170 TCR beta chains. Some V segments, TRBV6-2 and TRBV6-3 among them, were indistinguishable and were therefore excluded. Analyses of presence and absence presupposed an approximately uniform sequencing depth across donors.

The J gene is TRBJ1-2, the V gene TRBV7-8; 9 bases map to TRBD1. Specimen: PBMCs. The receptor comes from a woman aged 50 to 60 in good health and CMV-seropositive. This CDR3 reads CASSPNPGQGVGYTF. Here the CDR3 DNA reads TGTGCCAGCAGCCCCAATCCGGGACAGGGAGTAGGCTACACCTTC.